The clone carrying this T cell receptor beta chain was observed a handful of times. Its specificity is not known. MiXCR, run by TCRdb on the 5' RACE reads, gives a single entry per CDR3 protein. Among about 330,000 distinct CDR3 sequences listed, approximately 8% were seen once. The sample originates from a study of CD8 T cells in ankylosing spondylitis. V lost 8 bases to trimming and J lost 4 bases; unmatched junction nucleotides: 12. The V gene's germline CDR1 is DFQATT and CDR2 SNEGSKA (reference sequence). The CDR3 extends over 17 amino acids. Regarding the study as a whole: In ankylosing spondylitis blood, a motif of 7 to 9 highly homologous TCR beta variants appeared characteristic.

The clonotype was recovered from a male donor with ankylosing spondylitis. Specimen: blood, either unsorted or a sorted T cell fraction (not recorded which). The rearrangement links TRBV20-1 to TRBJ2-3; 16 bases are shared with TRBD2. CDR3 in DNA: TGCAGTCCCACCGGGGGACTAGCGGGAGGGCCCTCAGATACGCAGTATTTT. Protein product: CSPTGGLAGGPSDTQYF.